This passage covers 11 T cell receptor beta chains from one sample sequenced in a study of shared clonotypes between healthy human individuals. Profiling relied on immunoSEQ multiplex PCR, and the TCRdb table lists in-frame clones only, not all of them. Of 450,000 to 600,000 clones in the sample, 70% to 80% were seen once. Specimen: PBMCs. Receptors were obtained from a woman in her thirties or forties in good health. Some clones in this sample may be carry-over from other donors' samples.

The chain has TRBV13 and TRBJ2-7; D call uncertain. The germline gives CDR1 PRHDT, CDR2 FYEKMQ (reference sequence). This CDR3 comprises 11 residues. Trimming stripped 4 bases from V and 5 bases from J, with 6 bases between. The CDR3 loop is CASSSYHEQYF. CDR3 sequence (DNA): TGTGCCAGCAGCTCCTACCACGAGCAGTACTTC.

Written as DNA, the CDR3 is TGTGCCAGCAGCCTCTACCGACTAGCGGGGAACACCGGGGAGCTGTTTTTT. Amino acids: CASSLYRLAGNTGELFF. This sequence joins TRBV14 and TRBJ2-2; 10 nucleotides match TRBD2. The CDR3 covers 17 residues. Trimming cost V 4 bases and J 1 base; bases outside gene matches: 6. The germline gives CDR1 SGHDN, CDR2 FVKESK.

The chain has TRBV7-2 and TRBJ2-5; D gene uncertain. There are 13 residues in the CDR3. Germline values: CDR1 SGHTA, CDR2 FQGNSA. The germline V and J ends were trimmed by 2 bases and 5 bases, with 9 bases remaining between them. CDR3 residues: CASSLQVTETQYF. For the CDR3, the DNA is TGTGCCAGCAGCTTACAGGTTACGGAGACCCAGTACTTC. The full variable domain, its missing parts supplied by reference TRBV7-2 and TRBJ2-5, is GAGVSQSPSNKVTEKGKDVELRCDPISGHTALYWYRQSLGQGLEFLIYFQGNSAPDKSGLPSDRFSAERTGGSVSTLTIQRTQQEDSAVYLCASSLQVTETQYFGPGTRLLVL.

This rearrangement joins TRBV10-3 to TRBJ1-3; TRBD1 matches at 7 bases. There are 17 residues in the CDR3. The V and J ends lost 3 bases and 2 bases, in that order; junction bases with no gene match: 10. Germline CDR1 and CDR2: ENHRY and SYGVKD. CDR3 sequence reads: CAISERGGQFTGNTIYF. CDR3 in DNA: TGTGCCATCAGTGAACGGGGGGGACAGTTTACTGGAAACACCATATATTTT.

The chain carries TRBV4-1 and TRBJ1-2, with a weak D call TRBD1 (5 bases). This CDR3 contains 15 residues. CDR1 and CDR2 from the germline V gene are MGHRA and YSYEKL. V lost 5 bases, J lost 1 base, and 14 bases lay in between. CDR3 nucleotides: TGCGCCAGCAGCACCACAGGTGGGGATAACTATGGCTACACCTTC. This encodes CASSTTGGDNYGYTF.

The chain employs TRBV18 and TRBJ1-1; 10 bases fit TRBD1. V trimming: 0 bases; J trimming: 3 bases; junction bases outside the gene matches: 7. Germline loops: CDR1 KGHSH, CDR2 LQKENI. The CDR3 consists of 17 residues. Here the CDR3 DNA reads TGTGCCAGCTCACCACCGGGACAGGGGTTTTGGGACACTGAAGCTTTCTTT. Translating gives CASSPPGQGFWDTEAFF.

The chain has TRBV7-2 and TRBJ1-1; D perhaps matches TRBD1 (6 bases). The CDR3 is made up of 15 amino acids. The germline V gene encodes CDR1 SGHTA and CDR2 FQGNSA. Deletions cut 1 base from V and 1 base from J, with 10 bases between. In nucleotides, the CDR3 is TGTGCCAGCAGCTTAGTGGGGGCAGCGAACACTGAAGCTTTCTTT. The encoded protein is CASSLVGAANTEAFF.

The CDR3 DNA reads TGTGCCAGCAGTCAGACAGGGGCCTATAATTCACCCCTCCACTTT. Translation: CASSQTGAYNSPLHF. V is TRBV6-5 and J is TRBJ1-6; 8 bases align to TRBD1. Trimming removed 5 bases from V and 2 bases from J; junction bases left unmatched: 2. The CDR3 contains 15 residues. Germline CDR1 is MNHEY and CDR2 is SVGAGI.

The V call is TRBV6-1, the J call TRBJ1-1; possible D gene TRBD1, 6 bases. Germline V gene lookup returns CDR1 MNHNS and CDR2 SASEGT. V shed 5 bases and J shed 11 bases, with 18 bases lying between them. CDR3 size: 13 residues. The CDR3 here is CASSFSGAKEAFF. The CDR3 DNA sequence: TGTGCCAGCAGTTTTTCAGGGGCCAAGGAGGCTTTCTTT.

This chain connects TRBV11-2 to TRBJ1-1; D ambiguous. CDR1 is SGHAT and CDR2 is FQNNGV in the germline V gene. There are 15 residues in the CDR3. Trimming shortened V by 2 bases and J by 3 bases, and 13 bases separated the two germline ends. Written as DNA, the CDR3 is TGTGCCAGCAGCTTATCAGCAGGCTGGGACACTGAAGCTTTCTTT. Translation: CASSLSAGWDTEAFF.

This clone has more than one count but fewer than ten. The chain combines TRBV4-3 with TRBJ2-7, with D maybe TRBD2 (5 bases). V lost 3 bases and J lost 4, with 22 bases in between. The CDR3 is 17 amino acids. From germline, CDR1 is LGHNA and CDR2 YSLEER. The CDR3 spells CASSQARLPARIYEQYF. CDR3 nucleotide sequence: TGCGCCAGCAGCCAGGCCCGACTACCAGCGCGGATATACGAGCAGTACTTC.